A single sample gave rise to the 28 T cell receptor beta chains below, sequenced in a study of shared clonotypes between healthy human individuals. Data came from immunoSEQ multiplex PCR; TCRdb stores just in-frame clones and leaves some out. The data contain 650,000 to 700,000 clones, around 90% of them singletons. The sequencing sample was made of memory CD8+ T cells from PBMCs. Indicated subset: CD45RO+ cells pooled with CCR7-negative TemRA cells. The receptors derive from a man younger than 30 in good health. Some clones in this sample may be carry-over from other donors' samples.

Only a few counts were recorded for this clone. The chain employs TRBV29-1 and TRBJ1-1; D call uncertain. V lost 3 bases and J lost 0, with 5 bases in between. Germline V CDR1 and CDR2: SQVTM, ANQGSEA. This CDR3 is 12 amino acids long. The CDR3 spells CSVDRVNTEAFF. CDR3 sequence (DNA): TGCAGCGTTGATAGGGTGAACACTGAAGCTTTCTTT.

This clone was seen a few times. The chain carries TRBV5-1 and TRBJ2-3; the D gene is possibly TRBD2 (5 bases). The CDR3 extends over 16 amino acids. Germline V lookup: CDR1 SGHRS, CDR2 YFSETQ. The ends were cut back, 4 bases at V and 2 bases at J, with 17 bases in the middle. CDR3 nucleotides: TGCGCCAGCAGCGAGCTTGGTGGAGGCCTCACAGATACGCAGTATTTT. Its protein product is CASSELGGGLTDTQYF.

The CDR3 nucleotides are TGTGCCAGCAGTCGACAGCTAAATTCACCCCTCCACTTT. This translates into CASSRQLNSPLHF. The chain employs TRBV27 and TRBJ1-6; a possible D gene is TRBD1 (5 bases). The CDR3 has 13 residues. V lost 5 bases to trimming and J lost 7 bases, with 9 bases between them. Germline CDR1 and CDR2: MNHEY and SMNVEV (reference sequence).

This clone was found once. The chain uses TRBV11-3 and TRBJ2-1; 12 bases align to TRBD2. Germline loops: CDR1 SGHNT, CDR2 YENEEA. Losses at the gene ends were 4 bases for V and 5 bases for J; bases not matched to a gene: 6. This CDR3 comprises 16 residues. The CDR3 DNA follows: TGTGCCAGCAGCTCAGTGACTAGCGGGGGTAACAATGAGCAGTTCTTC. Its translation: CASSSVTSGGNNEQFF. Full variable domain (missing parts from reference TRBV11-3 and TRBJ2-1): EAGVVQSPRYKIIEKKQPVAFWCNPISGHNTLYWYLQNLGQGPELLIRYENEEAVDDSQLPKDRFSAERLKGVDSTLKIQPAELGDSAVYLCASSSVTSGGNNEQFFGPGTRLTVL.

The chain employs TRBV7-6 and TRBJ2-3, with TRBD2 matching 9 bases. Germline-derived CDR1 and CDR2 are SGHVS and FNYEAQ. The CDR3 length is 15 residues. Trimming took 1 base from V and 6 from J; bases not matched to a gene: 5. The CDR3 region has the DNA TGTGCCAGCAGCTTAGGCGGGAGGGCCTGGGATACGCAGTATTTT. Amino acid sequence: CASSLGGRAWDTQYF.

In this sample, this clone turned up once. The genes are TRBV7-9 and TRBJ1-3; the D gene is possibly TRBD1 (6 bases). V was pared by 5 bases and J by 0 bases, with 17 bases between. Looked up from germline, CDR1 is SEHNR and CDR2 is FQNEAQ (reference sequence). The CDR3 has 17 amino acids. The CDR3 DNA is TGTGCCAGCAGCCACTCGACAGGCGCATACTCTGGAAACACCATATATTTT. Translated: CASSHSTGAYSGNTIYF.

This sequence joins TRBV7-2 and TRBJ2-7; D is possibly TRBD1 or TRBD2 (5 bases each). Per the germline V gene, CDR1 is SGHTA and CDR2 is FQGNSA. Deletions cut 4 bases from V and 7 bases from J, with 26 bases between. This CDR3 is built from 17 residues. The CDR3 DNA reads TGTGCCAGCAGCTCCCATGGGAGCAGGGTAGCCGCCATGGAGCAGTACTTC. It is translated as CASSSHGSRVAAMEQYF. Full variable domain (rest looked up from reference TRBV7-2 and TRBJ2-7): GAGVSQSPSNKVTEKGKDVELRCDPISGHTALYWYRQSLGQGLEFLIYFQGNSAPDKSGLPSDRFSAERTGGSVSTLTIQRTQQEDSAVYLCASSSHGSRVAAMEQYFGPGTRLTVT.

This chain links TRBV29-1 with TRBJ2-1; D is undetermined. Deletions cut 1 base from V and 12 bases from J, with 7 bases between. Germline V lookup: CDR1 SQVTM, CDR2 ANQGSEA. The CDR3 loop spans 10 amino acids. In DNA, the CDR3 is TGCAGCGTTGAAGGGAACGGGCAGTTCTTC. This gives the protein CSVEGNGQFF.

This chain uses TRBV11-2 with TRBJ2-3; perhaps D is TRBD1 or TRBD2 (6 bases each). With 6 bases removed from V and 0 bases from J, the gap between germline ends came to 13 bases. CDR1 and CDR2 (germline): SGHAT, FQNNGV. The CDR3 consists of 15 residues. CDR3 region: CASRGGTPSTDTQYF. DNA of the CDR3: TGTGCCAGCAGAGGGGGGACTCCGAGCACAGATACGCAGTATTTT.

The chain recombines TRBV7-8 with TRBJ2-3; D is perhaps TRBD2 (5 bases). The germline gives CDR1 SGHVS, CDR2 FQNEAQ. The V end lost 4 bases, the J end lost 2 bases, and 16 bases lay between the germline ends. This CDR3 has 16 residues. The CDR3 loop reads CASSYGGIGNTDTQYF. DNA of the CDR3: TGTGCCAGCAGCTATGGAGGAATCGGGAACACAGATACGCAGTATTTT.

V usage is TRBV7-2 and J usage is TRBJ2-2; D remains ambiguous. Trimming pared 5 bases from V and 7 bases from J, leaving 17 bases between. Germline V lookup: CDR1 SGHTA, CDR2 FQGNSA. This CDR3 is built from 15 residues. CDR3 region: CASSPWPSGNGELFF. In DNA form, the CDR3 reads TGTGCCAGCAGCCCCTGGCCCTCCGGAAACGGGGAGCTGTTTTTT.

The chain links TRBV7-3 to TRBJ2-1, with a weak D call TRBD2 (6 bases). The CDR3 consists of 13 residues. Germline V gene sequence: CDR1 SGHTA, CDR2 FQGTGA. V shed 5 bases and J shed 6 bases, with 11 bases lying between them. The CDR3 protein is CASSVGTVNEQFF. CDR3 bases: TGTGCCAGCAGCGTCGGGACTGTCAATGAGCAGTTCTTC.

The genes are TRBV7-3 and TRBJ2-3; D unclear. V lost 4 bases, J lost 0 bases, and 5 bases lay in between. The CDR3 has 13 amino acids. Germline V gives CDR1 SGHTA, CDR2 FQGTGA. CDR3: CASSSLSTDTQYF. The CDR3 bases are TGTGCCAGCAGCTCTCTAAGCACAGATACGCAGTATTTT. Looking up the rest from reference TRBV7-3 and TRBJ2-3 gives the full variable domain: GAGVSQTPSNKVTEKGKYVELRCDPISGHTALYWYRQSLGQGPEFLIYFQGTGAADDSGLPNDRFFAVRPEGSVSTLKIQRTERGDSAVYLCASSSLSTDTQYFGPGTRLTVL.

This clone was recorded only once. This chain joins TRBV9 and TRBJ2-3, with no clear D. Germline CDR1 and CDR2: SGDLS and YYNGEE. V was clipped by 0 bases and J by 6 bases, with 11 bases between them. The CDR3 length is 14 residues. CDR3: CASSVVGEMDTQYF. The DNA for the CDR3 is TGTGCCAGCAGCGTAGTTGGTGAGATGGATACGCAGTATTTT. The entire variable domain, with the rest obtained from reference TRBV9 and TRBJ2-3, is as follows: DSGVTQTPKHLITATGQRVTLRCSPRSGDLSVYWYQQSLDQGLQFLIQYYNGEERAKGNILERFSAQQFPDLHSELNLSSLELGDSALYFCASSVVGEMDTQYFGPGTRLTVL.

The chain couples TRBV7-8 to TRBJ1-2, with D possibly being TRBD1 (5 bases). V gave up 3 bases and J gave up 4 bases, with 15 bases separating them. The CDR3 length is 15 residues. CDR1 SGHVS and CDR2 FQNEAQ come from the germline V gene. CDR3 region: CASSLQTGAGYGYTF. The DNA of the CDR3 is TGTGCCAGCAGCTTGCAAACCGGGGCGGGCTATGGCTACACCTTC.

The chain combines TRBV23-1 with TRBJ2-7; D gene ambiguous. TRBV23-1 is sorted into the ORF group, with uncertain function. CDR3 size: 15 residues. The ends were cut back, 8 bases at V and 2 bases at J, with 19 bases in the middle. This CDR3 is CASGNASPPTYEQYF. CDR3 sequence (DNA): TGCGCCAGCGGAAATGCCAGTCCCCCAACCTACGAGCAGTACTTC.

The CDR3 protein is CASSESPENTIYF. CDR3 nucleotides: TGTGCCAGCAGTGAATCCCCGGAAAACACCATATATTTT. This sequence joins TRBV25-1 and TRBJ1-3; D remains ambiguous. The CDR3 loop spans 13 amino acids. Trimming took 1 base from V and 6 from J, leaving 7 bases between them. Germline assignment: CDR1 MGHDK and CDR2 SYGVNS.

CDR3 protein: CASSHRGRVSSYNEQFF. The CDR3 DNA reads as TGTGCCAGCAGCCACCGGGGGAGGGTTTCCTCCTACAATGAGCAGTTCTTC. The V gene is TRBV14, the J gene TRBJ2-1; 7 bases align to TRBD2. Germline CDR1 and CDR2: SGHDN and FVKESK. The CDR3 has 17 residues. Trimming took 3 bases from V and 0 from J; bases not matched to a gene: 8.

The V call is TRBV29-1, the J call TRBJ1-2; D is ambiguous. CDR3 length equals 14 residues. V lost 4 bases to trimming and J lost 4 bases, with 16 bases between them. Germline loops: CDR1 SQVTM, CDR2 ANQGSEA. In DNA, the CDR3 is TGCAGCGTTGGGGGTGTCCCCGGAGGCTATGGCTACACCTTC. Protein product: CSVGGVPGGYGYTF.

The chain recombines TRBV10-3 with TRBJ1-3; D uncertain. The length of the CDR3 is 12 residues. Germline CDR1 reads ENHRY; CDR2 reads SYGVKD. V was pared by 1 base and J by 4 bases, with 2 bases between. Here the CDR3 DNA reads TGTGCCATCAGTGAGTTAGGAAACACCATATATTTT. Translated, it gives CAISELGNTIYF.

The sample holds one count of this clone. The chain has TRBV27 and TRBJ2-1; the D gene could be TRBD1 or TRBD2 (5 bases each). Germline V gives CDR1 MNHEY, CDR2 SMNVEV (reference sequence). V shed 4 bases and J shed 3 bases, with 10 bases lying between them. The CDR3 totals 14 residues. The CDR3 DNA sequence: TGTGCCAGCAGTTCCCGGGACGGCTACAATGAGCAGTTCTTC. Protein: CASSSRDGYNEQFF.

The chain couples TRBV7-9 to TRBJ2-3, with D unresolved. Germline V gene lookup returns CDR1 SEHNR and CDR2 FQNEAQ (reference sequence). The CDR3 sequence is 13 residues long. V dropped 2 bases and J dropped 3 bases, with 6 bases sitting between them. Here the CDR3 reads CASSLILTDTQYF. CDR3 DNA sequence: TGTGCCAGCAGCTTAATCCTGACAGATACGCAGTATTTT.

CDR3 bases: TGTGCCAGCAGCTGGGGGCCAGAAAAACTGTTTTTT. It translates to CASSWGPEKLFF. The chain uses TRBV7-9 and TRBJ1-4; TRBD1 might be the D (6 bases). Germline lookup yields CDR1 SEHNR and CDR2 FQNEAQ (reference sequence). V was pared by 4 bases and J by 8 bases, with 8 bases between. This CDR3 comprises 12 residues.

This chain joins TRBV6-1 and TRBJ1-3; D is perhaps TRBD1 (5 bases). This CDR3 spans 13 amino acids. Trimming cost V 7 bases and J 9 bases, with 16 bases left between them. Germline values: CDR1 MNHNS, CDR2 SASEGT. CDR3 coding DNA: TGTGCCAGCAACGCTGGGGCCCTGGGCACCATATATTTT. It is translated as CASNAGALGTIYF.

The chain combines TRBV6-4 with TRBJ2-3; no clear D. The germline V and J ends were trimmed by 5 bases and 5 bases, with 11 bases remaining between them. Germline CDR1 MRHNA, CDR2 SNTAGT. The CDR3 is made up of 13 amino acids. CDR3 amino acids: CASSRTVIDTQYF. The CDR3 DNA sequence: TGTGCCAGCAGTAGGACGGTCATAGATACGCAGTATTTT.

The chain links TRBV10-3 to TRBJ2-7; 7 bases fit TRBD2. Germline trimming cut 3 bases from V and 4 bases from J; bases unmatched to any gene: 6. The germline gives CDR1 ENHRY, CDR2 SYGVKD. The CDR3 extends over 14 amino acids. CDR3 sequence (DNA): TGTGCCATCAGTGAAGGTGGTAGCGGGTACGAGCAGTACTTC. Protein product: CAISEGGSGYEQYF.

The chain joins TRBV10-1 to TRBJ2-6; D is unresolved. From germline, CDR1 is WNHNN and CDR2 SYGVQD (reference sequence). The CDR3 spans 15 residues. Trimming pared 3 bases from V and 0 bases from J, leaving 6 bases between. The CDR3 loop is CASSDYPSGANVLTF. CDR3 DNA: TGCGCCAGCAGTGACTACCCCTCTGGGGCCAACGTCCTGACTTTC.

This CDR3 reads CASSGVRPAQGAGELFF. CDR3 DNA sequence: TGTGCCAGCAGCGGGGTTAGGCCGGCGCAGGGGGCCGGGGAGCTGTTTTTT. V usage is TRBV7-9 and J usage is TRBJ2-2; 7 nucleotides agree with TRBD1. CDR1 and CDR2 from the germline V gene are SEHNR and FQNEAQ (reference sequence). V shed 5 bases and J 6 bases; nucleotides not matched to a gene: 15. CDR3 size: 17 residues.